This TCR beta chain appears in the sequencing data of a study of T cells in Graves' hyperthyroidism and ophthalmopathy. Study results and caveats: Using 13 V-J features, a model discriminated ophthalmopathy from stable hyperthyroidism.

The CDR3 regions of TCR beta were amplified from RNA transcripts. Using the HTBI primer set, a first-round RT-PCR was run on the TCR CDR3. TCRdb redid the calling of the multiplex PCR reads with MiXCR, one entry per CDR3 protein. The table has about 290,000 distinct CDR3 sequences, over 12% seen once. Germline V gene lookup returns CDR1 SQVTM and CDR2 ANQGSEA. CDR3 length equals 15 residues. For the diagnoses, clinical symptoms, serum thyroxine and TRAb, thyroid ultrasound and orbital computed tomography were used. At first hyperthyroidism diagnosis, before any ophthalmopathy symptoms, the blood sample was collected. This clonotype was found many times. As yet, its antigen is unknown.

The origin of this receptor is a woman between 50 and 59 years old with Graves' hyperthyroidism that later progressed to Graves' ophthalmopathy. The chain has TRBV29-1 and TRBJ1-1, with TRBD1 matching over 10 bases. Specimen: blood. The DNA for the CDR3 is TGCGGGGTTGGTTGGACAGGGGGGAAGAACACTGAAGCTTTCTTT. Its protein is CGVGWTGGKNTEAFF. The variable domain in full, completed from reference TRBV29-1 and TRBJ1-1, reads SAVISQKPSRDICQRGTSLTIQCQVDSQVTMMFWYRQQPGQSLTLIATANQGSEATYESGFVIDKFPISRPNLTFSTLTVSNMSPEDSSIYLCGVGWTGGKNTEAFFGQGTRLTVV.